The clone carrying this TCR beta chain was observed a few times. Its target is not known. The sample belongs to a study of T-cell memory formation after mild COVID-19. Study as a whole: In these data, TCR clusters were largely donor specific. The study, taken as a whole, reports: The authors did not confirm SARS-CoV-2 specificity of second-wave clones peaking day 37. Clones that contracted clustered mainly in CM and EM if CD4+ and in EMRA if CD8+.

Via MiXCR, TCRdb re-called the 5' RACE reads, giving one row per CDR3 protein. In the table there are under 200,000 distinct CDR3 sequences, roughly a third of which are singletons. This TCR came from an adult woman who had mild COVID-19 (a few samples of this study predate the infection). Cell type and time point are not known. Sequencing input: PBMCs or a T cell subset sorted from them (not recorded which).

CDR3 sequence reads: CASSAGLAGATSTFEQYF. CDR3 sequence (DNA): TGTGCCAGCAGCGCGGGACTAGCGGGAGCGACCTCTACCTTCGAGCAGTACTTC. This chain joins TRBV13 and TRBJ2-7; 14 nucleotides agree with TRBD2. After removal of 5 bases from V and 6 bases from J, the junction contained 15 bases not matched to a gene. CDR1 and CDR2 from the germline V gene are PRHDT and FYEKMQ (reference sequence). This CDR3 is 18 amino acids long.